The TCR beta chain described here comes from a study of Graves' ophthalmopathy and Graves' hyperthyroidism. Study-wide results and caveats: Sensitivity of around 88% and specificity of less than 82% were achieved when a 13-signature model separated ophthalmopathy from stable hyperthyroidism.

Newly diagnosed, the hyperthyroidism patients had under 2 months' duration and were aged 18 to 65. Clinical symptoms, serum thyroxine, TRAb, thyroid ultrasound and orbital computed tomography were relied on for diagnosis. Trimming removed 8 bases at V and 3 bases at J, with 11 bases between. CDR1 is MNHEY and CDR2 is SVGAGI in the germline V gene. This CDR3 is 14 amino acids long. This clonotype was observed a few times. Its antigen is unidentified. CDR3 regions of TCR beta were amplified from RNA transcripts. In the first round, RT-PCR was carried out with HTBI primers, and a multiplex PCR formed the second round. TCRdb reanalysed the multiplex PCR reads using MiXCR and keeps one entry per CDR3 protein. Of over a million distinct CDR3 sequences in the sample, about 36% were seen once.

The origin of this receptor is an adult man with Graves' hyperthyroidism. The genes are TRBV6-5 and TRBJ2-6; D is unresolved. What was sequenced was peripheral blood or thyroid tissue (not recorded which). The CDR3 loop is CASRSSLGANVLTF. The CDR3 DNA follows: TGTGCCAGCCGCTCCTCCCTTGGGGCCAACGTCCTGACTTTC.